A selection of T cell receptor beta chains follows, all from one sample in a study of T cell responses to AZD1222 COVID-19 vaccine. Generated by immunoSEQ multiplex PCR, the TCRdb table keeps only in-frame clones and is missing some. The data hold over 130,000 clones, with 90% to 95% observed a single time. The sequenced sample was peripheral blood, obtained 28 days after the second AZD1222 dose. Receptor source: an adult who received the AZD1222 COVID-19 vaccine. The CDR3 runs from the conserved cysteine through the conserved F or W. A D gene is named only where the DNA matches it firmly. Rows give clone size only sometimes, using once, few, many, or a class for an expanded clone.

V gene	J gene	clone size	D gene	CDR3 protein	CDR3 DNA
TRBV30	TRBJ1-1	-	-	CAWSRGVNTEAFF	TGTGCCTGGAGTCGTGGGGTGAACACTGAAGCTTTCTTT
TRBV19	TRBJ1-1	-	-	CASTFQDMNTEAFF	TGTGCCAGTACGTTCCAGGACATGAACACTGAAGCTTTCTTT
TRBV2	TRBJ1-5	-	-	CASSERRSGQPQHF	TGTGCCAGCAGTGAACGTCGGTCGGGACAGCCCCAGCATTTT
TRBV19	TRBJ1-2	-	-	CASSRTDDGYTF	TGTGCCAGTAGCCGGACAGACGATGGCTACACCTTC
TRBV19	TRBJ1-5	-	-	CASSPAYSNQPQHF	TGTGCCAGTAGTCCGGCCTATAGCAATCAGCCCCAGCATTTT
TRBV5-1	TRBJ2-1	-	-	CASSLEAHSSYNEQFF	TGCGCCAGCAGCTTGGAGGCACATAGCTCCTACAATGAGCAGTTCTTC
TRBV5-1	TRBJ2-3	-	-	CASSRRRDTQYF	TGCGCCAGCAGCCGGAGGAGGGATACGCAGTATTTT
TRBV5-3	TRBJ2-1	-	-	CARSPWGGGNEQFF	TGTGCCAGAAGCCCCTGGGGAGGAGGCAATGAGCAGTTCTTC
TRBV6-5	TRBJ1-1	-	-	CASSFGGDTEAFF	TGTGCCAGCAGTTTCGGGGGTGACACTGAAGCTTTCTTT
TRBV29-1	TRBJ2-1	-	-	CSVERMTNSYNEQFF	TGCAGCGTCGAGAGGATGACCAACTCCTACAATGAGCAGTTCTTC
TRBV6-1	TRBJ1-5	-	-	CASSEMESNQPQHF	TGTGCCAGCAGTGAAATGGAGAGCAATCAGCCCCAGCATTTT
TRBV18	TRBJ1-3	-	-	CASSPVAVSGNTIYF	TGTGCCAGCTCACCAGTCGCCGTCTCTGGAAACACCATATATTTT
TRBV10-3	TRBJ2-1	-	TRBD1	CAISEGGSSYNEQFF	TGTGCCATCAGTGAAGGGGGCAGCTCCTACAATGAGCAGTTCTTC
TRBV7-6	TRBJ1-1	-	-	CASSLGGVRNTEAFF	TGTGCCAGCAGCTTAGGGGGGGTCAGGAACACTGAAGCTTTCTTT
TRBV28	TRBJ2-3	-	-	CASSLGSTQYF	TGTGCCAGCAGTTTAGGATCTACGCAGTATTTT
TRBV6-5	TRBJ2-7	once	-	CASSLGYEQYF	TGTGCCAGCAGTCTCGGCTACGAGCAGTACTTC
TRBV7-6	TRBJ2-5	-	TRBD2	CASSRGLAETQETQYF	TGTGCCAGCAGCCGCGGGCTAGCGGAGACCCAAGAGACCCAGTACTTC
TRBV28	TRBJ1-1	-	-	CASSYRRQTKTEAFF	TGTGCCAGCAGTTATAGACGGCAGACTAAAACTGAAGCTTTCTTT
TRBV28	TRBJ2-1	-	-	CASSYQRKNEQFF	TGTGCCAGCAGTTACCAAAGGAAGAATGAGCAGTTCTTC
TRBV6-4	TRBJ2-7	few	TRBD1	CASSDSDRVSSYEQYF	TGTGCCAGCAGTGACTCGGACAGGGTGAGCTCCTACGAGCAGTACTTC
TRBV10-3	TRBJ2-2	once	TRBD1	CASSTGQGAGELFF	TGTGCCTCCAGCACCGGACAGGGGGCCGGGGAGCTGTTTTTT
TRBV10-3	TRBJ2-1	-	TRBD2	CAIRGGLAGINNEQFF	TGTGCCATCAGGGGGGGACTAGCGGGAATAAACAATGAGCAGTTCTTC
TRBV7-2	TRBJ2-7	-	TRBD2	CASSLNPGGYEQYF	TGTGCCAGCAGCTTAAATCCGGGAGGCTACGAGCAGTACTTC
TRBV7-9	TRBJ2-7	once	-	CASSTRSSYEQYF	TGTGCCAGCAGCACCAGGAGCTCCTACGAGCAGTACTTC
TRBV2	TRBJ1-2	-	-	CASSGGAPKGYTF	TGTGCCAGCAGTGGAGGAGCCCCGAAAGGCTACACCTTC
TRBV28	TRBJ2-7	-	-	CASSSAWTGSYEQYF	TGTGCCAGCAGTTCTGCGTGGACGGGCTCCTACGAGCAGTACTTC
TRBV5-1	TRBJ2-5	-	-	CASSPSRDPPAETQYF	TGCGCCAGCAGCCCTTCCCGGGACCCACCGGCAGAGACCCAGTACTTC
TRBV11-2	TRBJ2-2	-	TRBD1	CASSWGTAAGELFF	TGTGCCAGCAGCTGGGGGACAGCGGCCGGGGAGCTGTTTTTT
TRBV5-1	TRBJ1-3	-	-	CASSFGRASGNTIYF	TGCGCCAGCAGCTTCGGCAGGGCTTCCGGAAACACCATATATTTT
TRBV28	TRBJ1-5	once	TRBD1	CASSRDRGGGYQPQHF	TGTGCCAGCAGCCGGGACAGGGGCGGTGGGTATCAGCCCCAGCATTTT
TRBV5-1	TRBJ2-3	-	-	CASSLSFDTQYF	TGCGCCAGCAGCTTATCCTTCGATACGCAGTATTTT